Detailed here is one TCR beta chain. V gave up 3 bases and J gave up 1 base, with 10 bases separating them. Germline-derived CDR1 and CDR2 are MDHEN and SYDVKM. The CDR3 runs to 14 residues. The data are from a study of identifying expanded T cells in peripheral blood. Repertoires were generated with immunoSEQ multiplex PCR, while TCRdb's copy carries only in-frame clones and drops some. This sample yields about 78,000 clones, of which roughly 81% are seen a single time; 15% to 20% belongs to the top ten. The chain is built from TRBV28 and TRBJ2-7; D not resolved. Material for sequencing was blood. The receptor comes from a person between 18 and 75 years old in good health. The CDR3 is CASSFWTNSYEQYF. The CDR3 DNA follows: TGTGCCAGCAGTTTCTGGACCAATTCCTACGAGCAGTACTTC. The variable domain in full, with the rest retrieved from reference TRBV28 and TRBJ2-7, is DVKVTQSSRYLVKRTGEKVFLECVQDMDHENMFWYRQDPGLGLRLIYFSYDVKMKEKGDIPEGYSVSREKKERFSLILESASTNQTSMYLCASSFWTNSYEQYFGPGTRLTVT.